The entry below describes one T cell receptor (beta chain). What it binds is unknown. The whole isolated RNA underwent reverse transcription, so sequencing captured expressed TCRB transcripts. TCRdb keeps only in-frame clones here, not all; method: immunoSEQ multiplex PCR. The profile shows hundreds of thousands of clones, approximately 11% of them singletons. These data come from a study of beta chain features in type 1 diabetes. It was one heparinised blood draw, averaging around 100 mL, that each donor gave. Once sorted, every population was more than 98% pure. This CDR3 contains 17 residues. CDR1 SGHNT and CDR2 YYREEE come from the germline V gene (reference sequence). The junction had 3 bases not matched to a gene; V was cut back by 2 bases and J by 0 bases. Study-level findings and limits: Within each of all four CD4+ subsets, Type 1 diabetes patients had TCRB CDR3s that were moderately but significantly shorter. More deletions and fewer insertions at VDJ junctions were found in patients with type 1 diabetes.

The sequence was collected from a woman in her 30s in good health. V usage is TRBV5-4 and J usage is TRBJ1-4; 11 nucleotides agree with TRBD1. The sample consisted of naive CD4+ T cells from blood. The CDR3 loop reads CASSFPGQGATNEKLFF. DNA for the CDR3: TGTGCCAGCAGCTTCCCGGGACAGGGGGCAACTAATGAAAAACTGTTTTTT.